Shown below are 31 T cell receptor beta chains from a single sample sequenced in a study of T cell responses to AZD1222 COVID-19 vaccine. The table came from immunoSEQ multiplex PCR; TCRdb's copy has only in-frame clones and leaves some out. The sample shows under 200,000 clones, roughly 90% of them seen only once. The sequences come from peripheral blood, collected on day 0 of AZD1222 vaccination. The receptors were gathered from an adult in good health.

This chain joins TRBV3-1 (or the pseudogene TRBV3-2) and TRBJ1-3; D gene unclear. CDR1 is LGHDT and CDR2 is YNNKEL in the germline V gene (reference sequence). The CDR3 length is 14 residues. V lost 2 bases and J 4 bases, leaving 9 bases between the germline ends. The CDR3 DNA is TGTGCCAGCAGCCAAATCGTCTCGGGAAACACCATATATTTT. Translation gives CASSQIVSGNTIYF.

This chain links TRBV7-8 with TRBJ1-5, with a weak D call TRBD1 (6 bases). Germline V gene lookup returns CDR1 SGHVS and CDR2 FQNEAQ. This CDR3 region has 15 residues. Trimming pared 2 bases from V and 4 bases from J, leaving 12 bases between. CDR3 loop: CASSLYRVVNQPQHF. The DNA for the CDR3 is TGTGCCAGCAGCTTATACAGGGTGGTAAATCAGCCCCAGCATTTT.

V gene TRBV27 combines with J gene TRBJ2-7; 8 bases line up with TRBD1. J lost 2 bases, V lost 5 bases, and 20 bases had no gene match. The CDR3 totals 19 residues. Germline-derived CDR1 and CDR2 are MNHEY and SMNVEV (reference sequence). CDR3 loop: CASSPPVRQGANYAYEQYF. The DNA for the CDR3 is TGTGCCAGCAGTCCCCCCGTCCGGCAGGGGGCGAATTATGCCTACGAGCAGTACTTC.

The chain is built from TRBV7-3 and TRBJ2-1; D is perhaps TRBD2 (6 bases). Germline V gene sequence: CDR1 SGHTA, CDR2 FQGTGA. The V gene lost 1 base and the J gene lost 9 bases, with 10 bases spanning the gap. This CDR3 contains 13 residues. The CDR3 DNA sequence: TGTGCCAGCAGCTTAAGAGACGGGGGTGAGCAGTTCTTC. Amino acid sequence: CASSLRDGGEQFF.

The V gene is TRBV4-1, the J gene TRBJ1-1; 10 nucleotides match TRBD1. Trimming removed 2 bases from V and 1 base from J; junction bases left unmatched: 7. In germline, CDR1 is MGHRA, CDR2 YSYEKL. This CDR3 spans 17 amino acids. CDR3 DNA: TGCGCCAGCAGCCAATGGGGACAGGGGCGATCGAACACTGAAGCTTTCTTT. This encodes CASSQWGQGRSNTEAFF.

The gene calls are TRBV12-3 or TRBV12-4 and TRBJ1-2; 7 bases agree with TRBD1. The CDR3 runs 13 residues. V shed 3 bases and J 4 bases; nucleotides not matched to a gene: 2. CDR3 sequence (DNA): TGTGCCAGCAGTTTCGACAGGGCCTATGGCTACACCTTC. Protein product: CASSFDRAYGYTF.

The CDR3 sequence: CAWTPGTGNEQFF. CDR3 nucleotide sequence: TGTGCCTGGACGCCCGGGACCGGCAATGAGCAGTTCTTC. This chain joins TRBV30 and TRBJ2-1; D might be TRBD1 or TRBD2, each matching 5 bases. The germline V gene has CDR1 GTSNPN and CDR2 SVGIG (reference sequence). The CDR3 length is 13 residues. Deletions cut 4 bases from V and 6 bases from J, with 13 bases between.

The rearrangement uses TRBV27 and TRBJ2-3; D is unresolved. Germline values: CDR1 MNHEY, CDR2 SMNVEV (reference sequence). Trimming pared 3 bases from V and 2 bases from J, leaving 12 bases between. The CDR3 runs 15 residues. The CDR3 sequence: CASSFRPGLTDTQYF. In DNA form, the CDR3 reads TGTGCCAGCAGTTTCCGCCCGGGCCTCACAGATACGCAGTATTTT.

The CDR3 DNA is TGCAGCGCCGGGGGGATAGCGGGAGGGAACCCAGATACGCAGTATTTT. Its translation is CSAGGIAGGNPDTQYF. The J gene is TRBJ2-3, the V gene TRBV29-1, with TRBD2 identical over 11 bases. From germline, CDR1 is SQVTM and CDR2 ANQGSEA. The CDR3 has 16 amino acids. The junction had 13 bases not matched to a gene; V was cut back by 7 bases and J by 4 bases.

This clone was observed a single time. The V and J genes are TRBV7-9 and TRBJ2-3, with D maybe TRBD1 (5 bases). Trimming took 1 base from V and 5 from J, leaving 16 bases between them. The CDR3 consists of 16 residues. CDR1 SEHNR and CDR2 FQNEAQ come from the germline V gene (reference sequence). The CDR3 reads CASSLDAQGERDTQYF. For the CDR3, the DNA is TGTGCCAGCAGCTTAGACGCTCAGGGCGAACGAGATACGCAGTATTTT.

The genes are TRBV27 and TRBJ2-7, with 14 bases matching TRBD2. The V and J ends lost 3 bases and 3 bases, in that order; junction bases with no gene match: 4. The CDR3 loop spans 16 amino acids. Germline CDR1 reads MNHEY; CDR2 reads SMNVEV (reference sequence). The CDR3 here is CASSFTGTSGSYEQYF. The CDR3 nucleotides read TGTGCCAGCAGTTTTACCGGGACTAGCGGGAGCTACGAGCAGTACTTC.

This chain joins TRBV7-2 and TRBJ2-5; D is possibly TRBD1 (6 bases). CDR3 size: 14 residues. Germline values: CDR1 SGHTA, CDR2 FQGNSA. The V gene lost 5 bases and the J gene lost 3 bases, with 13 bases spanning the gap. DNA for the CDR3: TGTGCCAGCAGCGTTCAATCAGGGGAAGAGACCCAGTACTTC. Protein: CASSVQSGEETQYF.

This clone was counted between two and nine times. CDR3 loop: CASSLFRAETHTGELFF. The CDR3 nucleotides read TGTGCCAGCAGCTTATTTAGGGCAGAGACTCACACCGGGGAGCTGTTTTTT. This chain joins TRBV7-3 and TRBJ2-2; no firm D call. The CDR3 length is 17 residues. Between the trimmed V and J ends, which lost 2 bases and 3 bases, there was a span of 16 bases. Germline loops: CDR1 SGHTA, CDR2 FQGTGA.

This rearrangement joins TRBV30 to TRBJ1-1; 10 bases map to TRBD1. Germline trimming cut 5 bases from V and 3 bases from J; bases unmatched to any gene: 3. The length of the CDR3 is 13 residues. CDR1 is GTSNPN, CDR2 SVGIG, per germline (reference sequence). CDR3 nucleotide sequence: TGTGCCTGGTTCGGGACAGGGGACACTGAAGCTTTCTTT. Its translation: CAWFGTGDTEAFF.

The J gene is TRBJ2-7, the V gene TRBV7-3, with TRBD1 identical over 8 bases. Germline loops: CDR1 SGHTA, CDR2 FQGTGA. Trimming cost V 0 bases and J 6 bases; bases outside gene matches: 7. This CDR3 is 15 amino acids long. This chain's CDR3 is CASSLTSGQGVEQYF. CDR3 nucleotide sequence: TGTGCCAGCAGCTTAACGTCAGGACAGGGTGTCGAGCAGTACTTC.

V gene TRBV6-5 combines with J gene TRBJ2-7, with 10 bases aligning to TRBD2. This CDR3 contains 14 residues. Germline CDR1 and CDR2: MNHEY and SVGAGI. V shed 4 bases and J 5 bases; nucleotides not matched to a gene: 5. CDR3 region: CASSSLLAGDEQYF. For the CDR3, the DNA is TGTGCCAGCAGTTCGTTGCTAGCGGGGGACGAGCAGTACTTC.

This sequence joins TRBV2 and TRBJ1-2; D is uncertain. The V end lost 7 bases, the J end lost 6 bases, and 15 bases lay between the germline ends. The CDR3 contains 13 residues. From germline, CDR1 is SNHLY and CDR2 FYNNEI. CDR3 sequence: CASTPLGRDGYTF. CDR3 nucleotides: TGTGCCAGCACCCCCCTGGGGAGAGATGGCTACACCTTC.

J is TRBJ1-2 and V is TRBV7-9; D may be TRBD1 (5 bases). CDR1 and CDR2 from the germline V gene are SEHNR and FQNEAQ (reference sequence). With 2 bases removed from V and 4 bases from J, the gap between germline ends came to 14 bases. This CDR3 contains 15 residues. As DNA, the CDR3 is TGTGCCAGCAGCTTAAACCCGACAGAGAGCTATGGCTACACCTTC. Protein product: CASSLNPTESYGYTF.

The rearrangement joins TRBV5-4 to TRBJ2-1; tentative D call: TRBD1 (6 bases). Germline-derived CDR1 and CDR2 are SGHNT and YYREEE (reference sequence). This CDR3 has 14 residues. V lost 3 bases and J lost 5, with 12 bases in between. CDR3 in amino acids: CASSSPDRHNEQFF. The CDR3 coding sequence is TGTGCCAGCAGCTCCCCGGACAGACACAATGAGCAGTTCTTC.

The chain employs TRBV11-2 and TRBJ2-2, with unresolved D. CDR3 length equals 12 residues. Per the germline V gene, CDR1 is SGHAT and CDR2 is FQNNGV. The germline V and J ends were trimmed by 6 bases and 5 bases, with 7 bases remaining between them. CDR3 amino acids: CASSLRTGELFF. The CDR3 nucleotides read TGTGCCAGCAGTCTCAGGACCGGGGAGCTGTTTTTT.

The rearrangement joins TRBV7-7 to TRBJ1-2; D call uncertain. The CDR3 covers 16 residues. The V end lost 5 bases, the J end lost 9 bases, and 25 bases lay between the germline ends. Germline values: CDR1 SSHAT, CDR2 FNYEAQ (reference sequence). The DNA of the CDR3 is TGTGCCAGCAGCCCCGACACTAGATTCTCGCCAATCCGCTACACCTTC. The encoded protein is CASSPDTRFSPIRYTF.

V and J are TRBV5-4 and TRBJ2-5, with 8 bases that match TRBD2. Germline trimming cut 2 bases from V and 5 bases from J; bases unmatched to any gene: 8. The CDR3 consists of 15 residues. The germline gives CDR1 SGHNT, CDR2 YYREEE (reference sequence). CDR3 sequence: CASSLLAERKETQYF. The CDR3 bases are TGTGCCAGCAGCTTACTAGCGGAGAGGAAGGAGACCCAGTACTTC.

J is TRBJ2-5 and V is TRBV3-1 (or the pseudogene TRBV3-2); TRBD2 matches 12 bases. This CDR3 has 16 amino acids. Germline V CDR1 and CDR2: LGHDT, YNNKEL (reference sequence). With V trimmed by 3 bases and J by 4 bases, 6 bases remained unmatched. Here the CDR3 DNA reads TGTGCCAGCAGCCACCGGACTAGCGGGGCGGCAGAGACCCAGTACTTC. Translated, it gives CASSHRTSGAAETQYF.

V gene TRBV27 combines with J gene TRBJ1-2; D is unresolved. The CDR3 sequence is 18 residues long. Deletions cut 3 bases from V and 0 bases from J, with 20 bases between. CDR1 MNHEY and CDR2 SMNVEV come from the germline V gene (reference sequence). CDR3 amino acids: CASSFSGAGYSSNYGYTF. CDR3 coding DNA: TGTGCCAGCAGTTTCTCAGGAGCTGGTTATAGCTCTAACTATGGCTACACCTTC.

The rearrangement joins TRBV13 to TRBJ2-1; TRBD2 might be the D (6 bases). Per the germline V gene, CDR1 is PRHDT and CDR2 is FYEKMQ (reference sequence). CDR3 size: 14 residues. V was shortened by 1 base and J by 4 bases, with 8 bases between the two germline ends. The CDR3 loop is CASSLAGEYNEQFF. The CDR3 DNA sequence: TGTGCCAGCAGCTTAGCGGGAGAGTACAATGAGCAGTTCTTC. Full variable domain (outside the CDR3, taken from reference TRBV13 and TRBJ2-1): AAGVIQSPRHLIKEKRETATLKCYPIPRHDTVYWYQQGPGQDPQFLISFYEKMQSDKGSIPDRFSAQQFSDYHSELNMSSLELGDSALYFCASSLAGEYNEQFFGPGTRLTVL.

V usage is TRBV4-3 and J usage is TRBJ1-2; 9 nucleotides line up with TRBD1. The trim removed 0 bases at V and 7 bases at J, leaving 9 bases unmatched. The CDR3 spans 16 residues. Germline V CDR1 and CDR2: LGHNA, YSLEER. The CDR3 DNA follows: TGCGCCAGCAGCCAAGATCCCGGACAGGGGAACGCTGGCTACACCTTC. Translating it yields CASSQDPGQGNAGYTF.

This chain connects TRBV5-4 to TRBJ1-3, with no clear D. CDR1 and CDR2 (germline): SGHNT, YYREEE (reference sequence). Deletions cut 2 bases from V and 2 bases from J, with 11 bases between. The CDR3 extends over 15 amino acids. CDR3 DNA: TGTGCCAGCAGCTTTAACGGATTGACTGGAAACACCATATATTTT. Its protein is CASSFNGLTGNTIYF.

The CDR3 bases are TGTGCCAGCAGCCAAGATCCAGGGAAGAGTGGCTACACCTTC. Translated: CASSQDPGKSGYTF. The V call is TRBV3-1 (or the pseudogene TRBV3-2), the J call TRBJ1-2, with a possible D match to TRBD1 (5 bases). CDR1 is LGHDT, CDR2 YNNKEL, per germline (reference sequence). Trimming stripped 0 bases from V and 7 bases from J, with 12 bases between. The CDR3 consists of 14 residues.

The V and J genes are TRBV5-4 and TRBJ2-2; D is perhaps TRBD1 (6 bases). The CDR3 length is 17 residues. Germline-derived CDR1 and CDR2 are SGHNT and YYREEE (reference sequence). The V end was cut by 0 bases, the J end by 4 bases, with 16 bases between. The CDR3 DNA reads TGTGCCAGCAGCTTGGATTCTTCAGGGGCGTTCACCGGGGAGCTGTTTTTT. This codes for CASSLDSSGAFTGELFF.

This rearrangement joins TRBV5-1 to TRBJ2-7, with 10 bases fitting TRBD1. CDR3 size: 16 residues. Germline assignment: CDR1 SGHRS and CDR2 YFSETQ. The V segment lost 4 bases and the J segment 0 bases; nucleotides outside the gene matches: 7. The CDR3 loop is CASSGTGDRSSYEQYF. As DNA, the CDR3 is TGCGCCAGCAGCGGGACAGGGGATAGGAGCTCCTACGAGCAGTACTTC. Together with reference TRBV5-1 and TRBJ2-7, the CDR3 gives the full variable domain: KAGVTQTPRYLIKTRGQQVTLSCSPISGHRSVSWYQQTPGQGLQFLFEYFSETQRNKGNFPGRFSGRQFSNSRSEMNVSTLELGDSALYLCASSGTGDRSSYEQYFGPGTRLTVT.

V is TRBV29-1 and J is TRBJ1-1, with unresolved D. CDR3 length: 13 amino acids. V lost 6 bases and J 1 base, leaving 12 bases between the germline ends. Germline loops: CDR1 SQVTM, CDR2 ANQGSEA. The CDR3 protein is CSVTSHWNTEAFF. The CDR3 nucleotides read TGCAGCGTCACTTCGCACTGGAACACTGAAGCTTTCTTT. Supplemented by reference TRBV29-1 and TRBJ1-1, the full variable domain reads SAVISQKPSRDICQRGTSLTIQCQVDSQVTMMFWYRQQPGQSLTLIATANQGSEATYESGFVIDKFPISRPNLTFSTLTVSNMSPEDSSIYLCSVTSHWNTEAFFGQGTRLTVV.